Below, one TCR beta chain is given with its context. This CDR3 is also generated by other DNA sequences in the sample. The sample comes from a study of shared clonotypes between healthy human individuals. The wider study: Serving as donors were a couple of women and a few men, whose ages spanned 18 to 49.

The CDR3 consists of 11 residues. CDR1 MNHEY and CDR2 SVGAGI come from the germline V gene. The germline V and J ends were trimmed by 8 bases and 5 bases, with 6 bases remaining between them. Here immunoSEQ multiplex PCR was the method, and the copy in TCRdb shows in-frame clones only, minus some. The data show roughly 2.5 million clones, more than 80% seen once. The receptor's source is a man aged 18-30 years in good health. The chain employs TRBV6-5 and TRBJ2-2; no clear D gene. Sequencing was performed on naive CD4+ T cells sorted from blood. The subset is: CD45RA+ positively selected. CDR3 DNA: TGTGCCAGCCGTACAACCGGGGAGCTGTTTTTT. Residues: CASRTTGELFF.